This T cell receptor beta chain was sequenced during a study of long-term antiretroviral therapy in people with HIV. CDR3 length: 14 amino acids. V lost 5 bases, J lost 8 bases, and 21 bases lay in between. Germline CDR1 and CDR2: SQVTM and ANQGSEA. Version v3.0 of the immunoSEQ assay ran at survey level. Sequencing was performed with immunoSEQ multiplex PCR; in TCRdb, only in-frame clones are kept and a portion is missing. The sample has 18,000 or so clones; 80% to 90% are singletons. The receptor's source is a man between 45 and 60 years old with HIV. The source was unsorted PBMCs, collected 4.2 years after starting antiretroviral therapy. The chain employs TRBV29-1 and TRBJ1-2; the D is unclear. The CDR3 bases are TGCAGCGTTAAAAGTCAAGGACCCGATACGGGCTACACCTTC. Protein product: CSVKSQGPDTGYTF.